The entry that follows covers one T cell receptor beta chain sequence. The specificity of this receptor is unknown. No per-base quality is available; no much larger clone lies one base away. A second Seattle source provided samples from volunteer blood donors who had recovered from COVID-19. Each collaborating institution followed its own protocols to collect whole blood in K2EDTA tubes. For TCRbeta analysis, collaborators shipped samples as frozen whole blood, isolated PBMCs, or DNA extracted from either of those sample types. This sample is drawn from a study of blood T cell repertoires in COVID-19 (dated by TCRdb to between 2020 and 2021). Describing the broader study: Collaborator samples came from the United States, Italy and Spain and covered acute and convalescent phases of COVID-19. The samples were drawn from two sources: the first 160 participants of the ongoing ImmuneRACE study, and some 1,300 subjects contributed by 6 global collaborators. The repertoires were released in a freely available public database intended as a resource for research on the immune response to SARS-CoV-2. Deeply sampled blood TCRbeta repertoires from subjects exposed to, actively infected with, or recovered from COVID-19 were included in the dataset. The material from the prospective study consisted of cDNA or gDNA derived from T cells, B-cell-depleted T cells, or PBMCs. Sample metadata almost always included a de-identified subject ID, COVID-19 status, age in years and sex. Where HLA class I and class II types were available, the types were taken from metadata supplied by the sample provider, not from assay-based typing. What the study reported, not specific to this receptor: The amount of clinical and demographic metadata varied by source and participant and was provided uncurated.

V lost 3 bases and J lost 0 bases, and the count of bases not matched to a germline gene is 12. Reading the germline V gene (reference sequence) gives CDR1 SGHNT and CDR2 YYREEE. Measured from the cysteine to the phenylalanine, the CDR3 is 19 residues long. Solely the CDR3 DNA is kept, with 57 bases framed from the first base. TCRbeta CDR3 regions were amplified from genomic DNA using the immunoSEQ Assay, a bias-controlled multiplex PCR. In the paper's pipeline: Nucleated cell counts per sample were estimated from amplification of reference gene primers within the assay. To quantify the absolute abundance of each unique TCRbeta CDR3 rearrangement, sequence reads were collapsed and filtered. Productive Simpson clonality was computed per sample as the square root of Simpson's diversity index over productive rearrangements. This immuneACCESS table, as held by TCRdb, lists in-frame sequences with V and J called but not all clones. Of the missing ones, under half trace to an unresolved V gene in checked studies; the others have no known cause. V and J calls plus clone size are reproduced from that table; the DNA served to infer D and trimming. The sample table records more than 150,000 clones; 65% to 80% of these occur just once. The ten biggest clones cover 13% of the sample.

The TCR comes from a man aged 45-65 years who had recovered from COVID-19. The sequenced sample was peripheral blood. The chain is encoded by TRBV5-4 joined to TRBJ2-3, with TRBD2 matching 11 junction bases. The CDR3 is CASSSPGSGRARSTDTQYF. At the DNA level, the sequence is TGTGCCAGCAGCTCCCCTGGTAGCGGGAGGGCCAGGAGCACAGATACGCAGTATTTT.